The clone carrying this T cell receptor beta chain was seen repeatedly, ten times or more. Its target is unknown. Study results and limitations: Tumor-infiltrating Treg TCR alpha and beta sequences overlapped most with tumor naive CD4+ T cells, then blood naive. Tumor memory CD4+ T cell TCR gene usage was found to cluster with blood and lymph node memory CD4+ cells and with lymph node naive CD4+ cells.

Constant-region reverse primers amplified full-length variable regions, followed by semi-nested Nested Universal Primer A PCR. TCRdb ran MiXCR on the 5' RACE reads and lists one entry per CDR3 protein. This sample carries 35,000 to 55,000 distinct CDR3 sequences, about a fifth of them seen once, and the ten largest clones take roughly 4%. Treg sorting used a CD4+CD25+CD127-/low gate. The CDR3 sequence is 11 residues long. Deletions cut 7 bases from V and 4 bases from J, with 9 bases between. CDR1 is SGDLS and CDR2 is YYNGEE in the germline V gene. This chain uses TRBV9 with TRBJ2-7; D unclear. The receptor was isolated from a female donor with breast cancer. Source material: Tregs sorted from a lymph node. CDR3 nucleotides: TGTGCCAGCGGGGTCGAATACGAGCAGTACTTC. Amino acids: CASGVEYEQYF.